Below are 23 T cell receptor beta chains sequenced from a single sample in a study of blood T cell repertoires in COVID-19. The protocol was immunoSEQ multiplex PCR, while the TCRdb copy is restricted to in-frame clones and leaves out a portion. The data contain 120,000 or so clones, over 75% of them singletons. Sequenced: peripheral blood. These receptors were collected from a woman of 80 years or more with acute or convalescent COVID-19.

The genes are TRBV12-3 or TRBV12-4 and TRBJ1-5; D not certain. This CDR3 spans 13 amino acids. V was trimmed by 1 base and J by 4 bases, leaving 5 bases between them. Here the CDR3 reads CASSLGQNQPQHF. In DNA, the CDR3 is TGTGCCAGCAGTTTAGGGCAGAATCAGCCCCAGCATTTT.

For the CDR3, the DNA is TGTGCCAGCAGCCCCCCGGGACAGGTTAGCGCAGAGACCCAGTACTTC. It specifies CASSPPGQVSAETQYF. The gene calls are TRBV6-2 or TRBV6-3 and TRBJ2-5; 8 bases align to TRBD1. There are 16 residues in the CDR3. The germline V gene has CDR1 MNHEY and CDR2 SVGEGT. Trimming at V came to 6 bases and at J to 4 bases, leaving 13 bases not matched to a gene.

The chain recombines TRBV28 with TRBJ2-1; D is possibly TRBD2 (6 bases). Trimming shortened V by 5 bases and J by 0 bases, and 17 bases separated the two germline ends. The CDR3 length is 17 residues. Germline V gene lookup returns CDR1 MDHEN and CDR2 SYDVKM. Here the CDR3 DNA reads TGTGCCAGCAGTGGGCAGGGAGCGGGTAGCTCCTACAATGAGCAGTTCTTC. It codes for CASSGQGAGSSYNEQFF.

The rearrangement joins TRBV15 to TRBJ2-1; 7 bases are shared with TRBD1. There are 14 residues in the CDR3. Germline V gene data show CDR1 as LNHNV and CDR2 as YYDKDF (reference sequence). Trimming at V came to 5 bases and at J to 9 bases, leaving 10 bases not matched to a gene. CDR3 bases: TGTGCCACCAGCTGGCGGACAGGTACGGGTGAGCAGTTCTTC. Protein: CATSWRTGTGEQFF. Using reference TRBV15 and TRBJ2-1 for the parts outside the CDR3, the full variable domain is DAMVIQNPRYQVTQFGKPVTLSCSQTLNHNVMYWYQQKSSQAPKLLFHYYDKDFNNEADTPDNFQSRRPNTSFCFLDIRSPGLGDTAMYLCATSWRTGTGEQFFGPGTRLTVL.

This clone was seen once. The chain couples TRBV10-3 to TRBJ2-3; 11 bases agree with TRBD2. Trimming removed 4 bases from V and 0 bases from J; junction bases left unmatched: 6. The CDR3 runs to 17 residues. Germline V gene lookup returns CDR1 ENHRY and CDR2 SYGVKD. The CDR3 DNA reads TGTGCCATCAGTGTAACTAGCGGGGGATCTAGCACAGATACGCAGTATTTT. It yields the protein CAISVTSGGSSTDTQYF.

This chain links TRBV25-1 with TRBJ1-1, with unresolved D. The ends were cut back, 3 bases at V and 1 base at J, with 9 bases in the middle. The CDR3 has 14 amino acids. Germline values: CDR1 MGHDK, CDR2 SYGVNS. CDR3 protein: CASSEPGKNTEAFF. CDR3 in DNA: TGTGCCAGCAGTGAGCCGGGTAAGAACACTGAAGCTTTCTTT.

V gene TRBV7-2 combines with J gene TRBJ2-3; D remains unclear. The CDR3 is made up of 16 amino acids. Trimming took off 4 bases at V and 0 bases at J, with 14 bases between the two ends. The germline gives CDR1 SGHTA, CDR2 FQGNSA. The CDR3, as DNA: TGTGCCAGCAGCTCAGCATTATTGCTAAGCACAGATACGCAGTATTTT. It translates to CASSSALLLSTDTQYF.

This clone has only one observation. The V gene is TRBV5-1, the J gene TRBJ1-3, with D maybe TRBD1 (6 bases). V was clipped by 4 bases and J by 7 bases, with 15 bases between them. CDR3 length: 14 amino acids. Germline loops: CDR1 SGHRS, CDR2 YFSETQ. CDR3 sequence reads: CASSPDSRMNTIYF. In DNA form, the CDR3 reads TGCGCCAGCAGCCCGGACAGTCGTATGAACACCATATATTTT.

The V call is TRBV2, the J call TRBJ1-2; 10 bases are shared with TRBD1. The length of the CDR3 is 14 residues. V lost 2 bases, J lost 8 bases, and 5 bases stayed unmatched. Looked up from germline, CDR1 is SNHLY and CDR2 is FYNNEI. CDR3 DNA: TGTGCCAGCAGTGAATGGGACAGGGGATCCGGCTACACCTTC. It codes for CASSEWDRGSGYTF. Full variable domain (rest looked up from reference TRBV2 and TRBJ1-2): EPEVTQTPSHQVTQMGQEVILRCVPISNHLYFYWYRQILGQKVEFLVSFYNNEISEKSEIFDDQFSVERPDGSNFTLKIRSTKLEDSAMYFCASSEWDRGSGYTFGSGTRLTVV.

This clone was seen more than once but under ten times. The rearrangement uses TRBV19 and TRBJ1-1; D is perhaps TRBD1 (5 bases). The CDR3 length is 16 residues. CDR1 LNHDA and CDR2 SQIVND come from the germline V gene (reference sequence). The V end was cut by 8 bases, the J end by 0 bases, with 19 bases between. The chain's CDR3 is CASRPGEASMNTEAFF. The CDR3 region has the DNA TGTGCCAGTCGCCCGGGGGAGGCTTCCATGAACACTGAAGCTTTCTTT.

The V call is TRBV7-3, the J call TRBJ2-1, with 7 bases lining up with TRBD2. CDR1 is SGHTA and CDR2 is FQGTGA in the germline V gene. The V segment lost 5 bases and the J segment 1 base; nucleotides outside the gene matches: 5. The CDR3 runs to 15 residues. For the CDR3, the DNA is TGTGCCAGCAGCCCGAGACTAGCATCCTACAATGAGCAGTTCTTC. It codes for CASSPRLASYNEQFF.

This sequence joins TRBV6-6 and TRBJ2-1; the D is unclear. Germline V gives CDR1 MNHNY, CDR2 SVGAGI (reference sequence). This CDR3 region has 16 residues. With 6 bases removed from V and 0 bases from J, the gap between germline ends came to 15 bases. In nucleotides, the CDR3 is TGTGCCAGCAGGCCTAGTCTAGAGAGCTCCTACAATGAGCAGTTCTTC. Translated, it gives CASRPSLESSYNEQFF.

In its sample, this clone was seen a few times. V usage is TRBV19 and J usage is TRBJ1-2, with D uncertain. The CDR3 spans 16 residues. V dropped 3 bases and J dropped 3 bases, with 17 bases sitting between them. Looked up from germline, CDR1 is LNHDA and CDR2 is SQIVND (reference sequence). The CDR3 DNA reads TGTGCCAGTAGTATTGGCGGGGTCCCTGGGGACTATGGCTACACCTTC. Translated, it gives CASSIGGVPGDYGYTF. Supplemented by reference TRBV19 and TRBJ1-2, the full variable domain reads DGGITQSPKYLFRKEGQNVTLSCEQNLNHDAMYWYRQDPGQGLRLIYYSQIVNDFQKGDIAEGYSVSREKKESFPLTVTSAQKNPTAFYLCASSIGGVPGDYGYTFGSGTRLTVV.

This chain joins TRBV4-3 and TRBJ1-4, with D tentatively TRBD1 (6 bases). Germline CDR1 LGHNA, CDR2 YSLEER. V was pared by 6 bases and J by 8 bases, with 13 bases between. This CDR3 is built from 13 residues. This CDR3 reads CASRSQGSEKLFF. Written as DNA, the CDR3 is TGCGCCAGCAGAAGTCAGGGGAGCGAAAAACTGTTTTTT.

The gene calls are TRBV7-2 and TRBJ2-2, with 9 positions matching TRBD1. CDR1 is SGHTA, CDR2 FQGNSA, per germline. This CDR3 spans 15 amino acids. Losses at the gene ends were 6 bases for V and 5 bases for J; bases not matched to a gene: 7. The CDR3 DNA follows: TGTGCCAGCAGGACCGGGACAGGGCGAACCGGGGAGCTGTTTTTT. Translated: CASRTGTGRTGELFF. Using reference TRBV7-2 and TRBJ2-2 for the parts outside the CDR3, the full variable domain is GAGVSQSPSNKVTEKGKDVELRCDPISGHTALYWYRQSLGQGLEFLIYFQGNSAPDKSGLPSDRFSAERTGGSVSTLTIQRTQQEDSAVYLCASRTGTGRTGELFFGEGSRLTVL.

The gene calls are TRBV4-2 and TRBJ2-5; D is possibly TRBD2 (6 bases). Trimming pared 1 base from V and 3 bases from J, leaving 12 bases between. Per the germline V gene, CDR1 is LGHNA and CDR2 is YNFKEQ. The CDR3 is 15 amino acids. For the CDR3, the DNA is TGTGCCAGCAGCCAAGGCGGAGGGGTTGAAGAGACCCAGTACTTC. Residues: CASSQGGGVEETQYF.

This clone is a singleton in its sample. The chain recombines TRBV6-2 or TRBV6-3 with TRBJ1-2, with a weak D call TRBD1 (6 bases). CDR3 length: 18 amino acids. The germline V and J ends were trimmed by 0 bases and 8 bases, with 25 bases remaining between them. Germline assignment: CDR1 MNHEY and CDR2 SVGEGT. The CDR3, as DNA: TGTGCCAGCAGTTACTCTCGGTTGACAGGCGGTATGATTAGGGGCTACACCTTC. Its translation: CASSYSRLTGGMIRGYTF.

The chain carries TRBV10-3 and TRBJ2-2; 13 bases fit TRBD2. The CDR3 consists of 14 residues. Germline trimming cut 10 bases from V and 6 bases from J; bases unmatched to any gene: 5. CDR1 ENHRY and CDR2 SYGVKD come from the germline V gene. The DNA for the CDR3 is TGTGCCAGCGGACTAGCGGGAGCGTCCGGGGAGCTGTTTTTT. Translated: CASGLAGASGELFF.

CDR3 region: CASSIQGNYGYTF. The CDR3 nucleotides are TGTGCCAGCAGCATTCAGGGGAACTATGGCTACACCTTC. This rearrangement joins TRBV27 to TRBJ1-2, with D perhaps matching TRBD1 (6 bases). This CDR3 is 13 amino acids long. Germline V gene data show CDR1 as MNHEY and CDR2 as SMNVEV (reference sequence). The V gene lost 6 bases and the J gene lost 2 bases, with 10 bases spanning the gap.

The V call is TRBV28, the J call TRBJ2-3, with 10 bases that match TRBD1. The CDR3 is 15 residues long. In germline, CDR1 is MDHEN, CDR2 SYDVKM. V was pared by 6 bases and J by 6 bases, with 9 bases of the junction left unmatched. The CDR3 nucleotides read TGTGCCAGCAGAAGGGACAGGGGCTTGAGGGATACGCAGTATTTT. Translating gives CASRRDRGLRDTQYF.

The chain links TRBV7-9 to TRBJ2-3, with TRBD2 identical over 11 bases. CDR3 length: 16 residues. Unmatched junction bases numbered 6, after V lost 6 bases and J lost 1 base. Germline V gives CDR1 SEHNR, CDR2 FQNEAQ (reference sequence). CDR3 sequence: CASSFPLAGGTDTQYF. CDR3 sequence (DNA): TGTGCCAGCAGTTTTCCACTAGCGGGAGGCACAGATACGCAGTATTTT.

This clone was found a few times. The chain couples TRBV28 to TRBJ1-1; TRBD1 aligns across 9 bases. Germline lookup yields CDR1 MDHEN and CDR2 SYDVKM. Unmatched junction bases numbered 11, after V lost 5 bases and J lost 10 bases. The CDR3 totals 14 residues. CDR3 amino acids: CASSPAGQGHGAFF. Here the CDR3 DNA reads TGTGCCAGCAGTCCCGCCGGACAGGGGCACGGAGCTTTCTTT.

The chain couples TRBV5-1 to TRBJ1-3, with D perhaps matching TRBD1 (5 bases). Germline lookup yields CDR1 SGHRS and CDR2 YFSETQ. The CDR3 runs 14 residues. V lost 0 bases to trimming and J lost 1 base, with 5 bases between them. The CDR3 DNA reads TGCGCCAGCAGCTTGGCAGGGTCTGGAAACACCATATATTTT. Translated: CASSLAGSGNTIYF. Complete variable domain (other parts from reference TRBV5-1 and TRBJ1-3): KAGVTQTPRYLIKTRGQQVTLSCSPISGHRSVSWYQQTPGQGLQFLFEYFSETQRNKGNFPGRFSGRQFSNSRSEMNVSTLELGDSALYLCASSLAGSGNTIYFGEGSWLTVV.